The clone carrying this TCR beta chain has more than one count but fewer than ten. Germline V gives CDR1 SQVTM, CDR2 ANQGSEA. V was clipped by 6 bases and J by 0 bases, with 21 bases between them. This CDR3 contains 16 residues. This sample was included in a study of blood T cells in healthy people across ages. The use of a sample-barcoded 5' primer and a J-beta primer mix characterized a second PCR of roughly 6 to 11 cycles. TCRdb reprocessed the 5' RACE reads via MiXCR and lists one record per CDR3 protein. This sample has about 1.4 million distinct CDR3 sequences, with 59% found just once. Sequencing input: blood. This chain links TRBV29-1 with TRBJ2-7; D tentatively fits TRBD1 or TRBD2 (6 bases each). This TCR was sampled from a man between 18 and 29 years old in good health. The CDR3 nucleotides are TGCAGCGTCCTAGGGGGGAGAACTGGAGTCTCCTACGAGCAGTACTTC. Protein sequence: CSVLGGRTGVSYEQYF.